The 10 T cell receptor beta chains given below trace back to one sample, sequenced in a study of response to subunit inactivated influenza vaccine. TCRdb re-called the RT-PCR reads through MiXCR, storing one row per CDR3 protein. The table includes under 550,000 distinct CDR3 sequences, 7.5% to 8.5% detected once. The sample was PBMCs from blood, taken 23 to 25 months after vaccination. The receptors shown here come from a man between 50 and 69 years old who received an inactivated influenza vaccine.

This clonotype showed up just a few times. The V gene is TRBV10-3, the J gene TRBJ2-7; D unclear. The CDR3 is 14 amino acids. CDR1 is ENHRY, CDR2 SYGVKD, per germline. V was cut by 4 bases and J by 3 bases, with 13 bases left in between. This CDR3 reads CAISAMADGYEQYF. CDR3 sequence (DNA): TGTGCCATCAGTGCAATGGCGGACGGCTACGAGCAGTACTTC.

The chain uses TRBV20-1 and TRBJ2-1, with TRBD2 matching 11 bases. The ends lost 6 bases at V and 1 base at J; junction bases unmatched: 17. The CDR3 runs to 19 residues. In germline, CDR1 is DFQATT, CDR2 SNEGSKA (reference sequence). CDR3 coding DNA: TGCAGTGCAGGGATCCCGCCCGGGACTAGCGGAGCTTCCTACAATGAGCAGTTCTTC. As protein: CSAGIPPGTSGASYNEQFF.

V and J are TRBV7-3 and TRBJ2-2; D is unresolved. The V and J ends lost 3 bases and 6 bases respectively, with 8 bases between them. Germline CDR1 and CDR2: SGHTA and FQGTGA. The CDR3 runs to 13 residues. The CDR3: CASSFLYAGELFF. The CDR3 bases are TGTGCCAGCAGCTTCCTATACGCCGGGGAGCTGTTTTTT. Using reference TRBV7-3 and TRBJ2-2 for the parts outside the CDR3, the full variable domain is GAGVSQTPSNKVTEKGKYVELRCDPISGHTALYWYRQSLGQGPEFLIYFQGTGAADDSGLPNDRFFAVRPEGSVSTLKIQRTERGDSAVYLCASSFLYAGELFFGEGSRLTVL.

This clonotype came up a few times. The V gene is TRBV18, the J gene TRBJ2-3; possibly TRBD1 or TRBD2 for D (5 bases each). The length of the CDR3 is 13 residues. Trimming took off 6 bases at V and 4 bases at J, with 11 bases between the two ends. Germline V CDR1 and CDR2: KGHSH, LQKENI. CDR3 amino acids: CASSPGSADTQYF. CDR3 coding DNA: TGTGCCAGCTCGCCAGGGAGTGCAGATACGCAGTATTTT. Using reference TRBV18 and TRBJ2-3 for the parts outside the CDR3, the full variable domain is NAGVMQNPRHLVRRRGQEARLRCSPMKGHSHVYWYRQLPEEGLKFMVYLQKENIIDESGMPKERFSAEFPKEGPSILRIQQVVRGDSAAYFCASSPGSADTQYFGPGTRLTVL.

This CDR3 is CASRTGRNEQFF. The CDR3 bases are TGCGCCAGCAGGACAGGGAGGAATGAGCAGTTCTTC. The chain employs TRBV5-1 and TRBJ2-1; possibly TRBD1 for D (7 bases). Germline V lookup: CDR1 SGHRS, CDR2 YFSETQ. V lost 5 bases, J lost 7 bases, and 10 bases lay in between. The CDR3 has 12 amino acids.

This clonotype showed up just a few times. Being one base from a much bigger clone, this may be a read error. The chain joins TRBV9 to TRBJ1-1; D is possibly TRBD1 (6 bases). The V end lost 3 bases, the J end lost 6 bases, and 9 bases lay between the germline ends. This CDR3 spans 12 amino acids. From germline, CDR1 is SGDLS and CDR2 YYNGEE. The CDR3 coding sequence is TGTGCCAGCAGCGGACGACAGGCTGAAGCTTTCTTT. This sequence encodes CASSGRQAEAFF.

This clonotype was counted only a few times. This chain uses TRBV4-2 with TRBJ1-2, with D unclear. The CDR3 totals 16 residues. V gave up 1 base and J gave up 0 bases, with 12 bases separating them. CDR1 and CDR2 (germline): LGHNA, YNFKEQ. Written as DNA, the CDR3 is TGTGCCAGCAGCCAAGCGATGGGTCTCTCTAACTATGGCTACACCTTC. This encodes CASSQAMGLSNYGYTF.

This clonotype came up a few times. The chain is built from TRBV27 and TRBJ2-3; TRBD2 matches 12 bases. The CDR3 has 17 amino acids. Germline V gene data show CDR1 as MNHEY and CDR2 as SMNVEV (reference sequence). V lost 2 bases, J lost 6 bases, and 9 bases stayed unmatched. In DNA, the CDR3 is TGTGCCAGCAGTTTACTGGCTAGCGGGGGGGCGGGGGATACGCAGTATTTT. It encodes CASSLLASGGAGDTQYF.

This clonotype was counted a few times. V gene TRBV6-1 combines with J gene TRBJ2-1, with a tentative D call TRBD2 (5 bases). CDR1 and CDR2 (germline): MNHNS, SASEGT. Trimming pared 6 bases from V and 0 bases from J, leaving 9 bases between. The CDR3 spans 14 residues. CDR3 coding DNA: TGTGCCAGCAGGGACTTAAGCTCCTACAATGAGCAGTTCTTC. Its translation: CASRDLSSYNEQFF.

This clonotype appeared a few times. The chain uses TRBV6-2 or TRBV6-3 and TRBJ1-2, with a tentative D call TRBD1 (6 bases). There are 15 residues in the CDR3. CDR1 is MNHEY and CDR2 is SVGEGT in the germline V gene. Trimming shortened V by 4 bases and J by 2 bases, and 14 bases separated the two germline ends. CDR3 in amino acids: CASSSFRTENYGYTF. The CDR3, as DNA: TGTGCCAGCAGTTCGTTTCGGACAGAAAACTATGGCTACACCTTC.